The TCR beta chain described here comes from a study of T cell repertoires in cytomegalovirus infection. In the case of this clonotype: Its antigen is not identified.

One entry per CDR3 protein results from TCRdb running MiXCR on the reads. Here the sample spans hundreds of thousands of distinct CDR3 sequences, roughly 34% being singletons. The germline gives CDR1 MNHNS, CDR2 SASEGT. The CDR3 consists of 17 residues. V trimming: 4 bases; J trimming: 2 bases; junction bases outside the gene matches: 13. This receptor was taken from a human donor in good health (CMV status not recorded). Some clones in this sample may be carry-over from other donors' samples. The chain combines TRBV6-1 with TRBJ2-5; 7 bases agree with TRBD1. Sample: cultured PBMCs, taken from culture after CMV antigen stimulation. The CDR3 loop is CASSVRDSGFGQETQYF. Written as DNA, the CDR3 is TGTGCCAGCAGTGTTCGGGACAGCGGATTTGGGCAAGAGACCCAGTACTTC.